This section outlines one TCR beta chain sequence together with its context. Its matching antigen is unknown. This specimen comes from a study of cytomegalovirus exposure and HLA in healthy donors. The donors (healthy individuals) were bone marrow donors. Study results and caveats: Other equally common chains were less clonally expanded than HLA-associated TCR beta chains, a later analysis showed.

Use of 60 Vbeta and 13 Jbeta primers characterized the PCR. Assay used: immunoSEQ multiplex PCR; TCRdb lists only in-frame clones, some missing. The sample lists some 210,000 clones; around 86% were seen once. CDR3 size: 16 residues. CDR1 SGHVS and CDR2 FNYEAQ come from the germline V gene. V lost 3 bases to trimming and J lost 5 bases; unmatched junction nucleotides: 7. The chain joins TRBV7-6 to TRBJ2-5; 12 bases are shared with TRBD2. The sequence was collected from a man in his thirties or forties in good health and CMV-seronegative. The sample consisted of PBMCs. The CDR3 sequence is CASSLLAGGPWETQYF. As DNA, the CDR3 is TGTGCCAGCAGCTTGCTAGCGGGGGGGCCTTGGGAGACCCAGTACTTC.